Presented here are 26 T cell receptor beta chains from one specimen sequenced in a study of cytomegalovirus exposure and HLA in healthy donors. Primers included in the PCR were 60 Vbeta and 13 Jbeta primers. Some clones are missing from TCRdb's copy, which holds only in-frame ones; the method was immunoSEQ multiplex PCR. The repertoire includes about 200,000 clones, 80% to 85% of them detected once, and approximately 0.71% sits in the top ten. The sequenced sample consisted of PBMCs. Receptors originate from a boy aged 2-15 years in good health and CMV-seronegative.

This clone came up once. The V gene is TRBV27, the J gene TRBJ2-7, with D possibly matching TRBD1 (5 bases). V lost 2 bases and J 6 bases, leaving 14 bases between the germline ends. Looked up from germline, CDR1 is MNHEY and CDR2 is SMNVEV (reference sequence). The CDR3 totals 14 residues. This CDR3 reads CASSLSQGKSEQYF. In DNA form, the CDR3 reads TGTGCCAGCAGTTTAAGTCAGGGTAAGAGCGAGCAGTACTTC.

The CDR3 DNA is TGTGCCAGCAGTGAATTGGGGGGTAAGGATGAAAAACTGTTTTTT. Protein sequence: CASSELGGKDEKLFF. The rearrangement uses TRBV6-1 and TRBJ1-4; possibly TRBD1 for D (5 bases). Trimming removed 2 bases from V and 6 bases from J, with 13 bases in between. There are 15 residues in the CDR3. Germline loops: CDR1 MNHNS, CDR2 SASEGT.

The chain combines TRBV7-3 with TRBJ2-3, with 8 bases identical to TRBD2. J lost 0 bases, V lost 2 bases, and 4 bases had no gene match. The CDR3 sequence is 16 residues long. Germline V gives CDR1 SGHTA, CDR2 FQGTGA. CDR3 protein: CASSLWAGGSTDTQYF. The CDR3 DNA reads TGTGCCAGCAGCTTATGGGCGGGGGGTAGCACAGATACGCAGTATTTT.

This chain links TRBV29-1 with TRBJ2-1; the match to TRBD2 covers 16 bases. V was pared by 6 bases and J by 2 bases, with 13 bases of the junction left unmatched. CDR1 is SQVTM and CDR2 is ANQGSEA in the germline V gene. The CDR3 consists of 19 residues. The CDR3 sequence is CSVYPGLAGGPSPYNEQFF. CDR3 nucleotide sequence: TGCAGCGTATATCCGGGACTAGCGGGAGGGCCTAGCCCCTACAATGAGCAGTTCTTC.

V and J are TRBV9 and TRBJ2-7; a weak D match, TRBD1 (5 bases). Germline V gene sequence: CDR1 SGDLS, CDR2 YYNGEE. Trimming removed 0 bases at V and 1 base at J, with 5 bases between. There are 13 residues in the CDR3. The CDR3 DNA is TGTGCCAGCAGCGTAGCAGGGTCCTACGAGCAGTACTTC. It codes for CASSVAGSYEQYF.

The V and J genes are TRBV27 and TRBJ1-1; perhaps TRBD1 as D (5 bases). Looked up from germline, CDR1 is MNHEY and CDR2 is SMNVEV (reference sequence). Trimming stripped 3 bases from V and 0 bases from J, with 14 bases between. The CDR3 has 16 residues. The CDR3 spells CASSLASQVMNTEAFF. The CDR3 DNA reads TGTGCCAGCAGTTTGGCCTCACAGGTTATGAACACTGAAGCTTTCTTT.

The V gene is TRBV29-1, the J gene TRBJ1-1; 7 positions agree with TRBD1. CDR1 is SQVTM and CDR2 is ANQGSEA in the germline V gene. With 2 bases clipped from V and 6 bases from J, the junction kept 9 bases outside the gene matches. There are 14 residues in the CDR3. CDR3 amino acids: CSVELRQGGAEAFF. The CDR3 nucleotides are TGCAGCGTTGAACTCCGCCAGGGGGGCGCTGAAGCTTTCTTT.

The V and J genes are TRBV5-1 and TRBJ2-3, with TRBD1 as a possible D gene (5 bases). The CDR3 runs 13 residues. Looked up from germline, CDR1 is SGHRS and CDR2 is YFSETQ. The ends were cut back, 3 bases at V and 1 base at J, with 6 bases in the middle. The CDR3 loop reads CASSWTRTDTQYF. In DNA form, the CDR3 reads TGCGCCAGCAGCTGGACACGCACAGATACGCAGTATTTT.

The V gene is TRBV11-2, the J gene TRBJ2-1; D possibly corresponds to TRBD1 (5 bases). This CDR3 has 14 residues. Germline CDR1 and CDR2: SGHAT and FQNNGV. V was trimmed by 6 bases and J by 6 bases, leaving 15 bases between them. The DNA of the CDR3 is TGTGCCAGCAGACAACCCCAGGGTAGCAATGAGCAGTTCTTC. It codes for CASRQPQGSNEQFF.

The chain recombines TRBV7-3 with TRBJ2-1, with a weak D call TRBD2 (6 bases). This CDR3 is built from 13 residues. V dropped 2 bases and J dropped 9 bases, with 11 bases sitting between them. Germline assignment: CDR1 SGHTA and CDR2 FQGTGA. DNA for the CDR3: TGTGCCAGCAGCTTAGGGGGGTCCGGTGAGCAGTTCTTC. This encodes CASSLGGSGEQFF.

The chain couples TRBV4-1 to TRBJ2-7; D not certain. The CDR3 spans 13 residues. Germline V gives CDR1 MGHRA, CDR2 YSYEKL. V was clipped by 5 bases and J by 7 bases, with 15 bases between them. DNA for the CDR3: TGCGCCAGCAGCGAAGGATCACTCCGGGAGCAGTACTTC. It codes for CASSEGSLREQYF.

CDR3 nucleotide sequence: TGTGCCAGCAGCGATACCTACGGTGAGCAGTTCTTC. It codes for CASSDTYGEQFF. The chain employs TRBV6-1 and TRBJ2-1; no clear D gene. CDR1 MNHNS and CDR2 SASEGT come from the germline V gene. This CDR3 comprises 12 residues. Trimming shortened V by 6 bases and J by 9 bases, and 12 bases separated the two germline ends.

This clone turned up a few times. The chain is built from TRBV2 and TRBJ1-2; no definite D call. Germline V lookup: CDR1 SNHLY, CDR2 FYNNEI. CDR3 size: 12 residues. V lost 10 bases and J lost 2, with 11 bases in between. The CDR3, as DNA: TGTGCCACCACGTTGAGAAACTATGGCTACACCTTC. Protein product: CATTLRNYGYTF.

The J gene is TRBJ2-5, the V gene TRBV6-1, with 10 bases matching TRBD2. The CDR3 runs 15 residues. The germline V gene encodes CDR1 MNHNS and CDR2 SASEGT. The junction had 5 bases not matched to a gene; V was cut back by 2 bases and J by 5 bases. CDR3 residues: CASSENTSGAETQYF. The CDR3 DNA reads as TGTGCCAGCAGTGAAAACACTAGCGGGGCGGAGACCCAGTACTTC.

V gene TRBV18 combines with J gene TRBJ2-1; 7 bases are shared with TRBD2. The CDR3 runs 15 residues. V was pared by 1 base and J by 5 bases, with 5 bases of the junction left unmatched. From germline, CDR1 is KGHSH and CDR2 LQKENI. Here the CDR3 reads CASSPQRDANNEQFF. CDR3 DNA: TGTGCCAGCTCACCACAGCGGGACGCGAACAATGAGCAGTTCTTC. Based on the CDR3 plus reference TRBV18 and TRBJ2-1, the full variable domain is NAGVMQNPRHLVRRRGQEARLRCSPMKGHSHVYWYRQLPEEGLKFMVYLQKENIIDESGMPKERFSAEFPKEGPSILRIQQVVRGDSAAYFCASSPQRDANNEQFFGPGTRLTVL.

CDR3 residues: CASSFNGRGGDNEQFF. The CDR3 DNA sequence: TGCGCCAGCAGCTTTAATGGGAGGGGGGGGGACAATGAGCAGTTCTTC. The chain employs TRBV5-1 and TRBJ2-1; D possibly corresponds to TRBD2 (7 bases). With 2 bases removed from V and 5 bases from J, the gap between germline ends came to 17 bases. Per germline, CDR1 SGHRS and CDR2 YFSETQ. CDR3 size: 16 residues.

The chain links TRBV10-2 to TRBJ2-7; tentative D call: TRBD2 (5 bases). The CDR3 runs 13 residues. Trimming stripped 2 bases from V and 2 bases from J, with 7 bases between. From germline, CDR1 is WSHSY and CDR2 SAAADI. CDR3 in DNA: TGCGCCAGCAGTGAGGCGGGTCCCTACGAGCAGTACTTC. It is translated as CASSEAGPYEQYF.

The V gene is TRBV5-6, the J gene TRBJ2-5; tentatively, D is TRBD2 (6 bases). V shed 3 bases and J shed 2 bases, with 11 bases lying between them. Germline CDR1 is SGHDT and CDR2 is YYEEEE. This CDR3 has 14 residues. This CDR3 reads CASSWGTAQETQYF. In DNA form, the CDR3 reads TGTGCCAGCAGCTGGGGGACTGCACAAGAGACCCAGTACTTC. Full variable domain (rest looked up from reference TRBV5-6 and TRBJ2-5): DAGVTQSPTHLIKTRGQQVTLRCSPKSGHDTVSWYQQALGQGPQFIFQYYEEEERQRGNFPDRFSGHQFPNYSSELNVNALLLGDSALYLCASSWGTAQETQYFGPGTRLLVL.

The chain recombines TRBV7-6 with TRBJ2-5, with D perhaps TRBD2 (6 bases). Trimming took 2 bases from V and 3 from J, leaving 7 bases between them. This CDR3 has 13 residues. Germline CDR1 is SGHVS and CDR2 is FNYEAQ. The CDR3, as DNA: TGTGCCAGCAGCTTATGGGGGGAAGAGACCCAGTACTTC. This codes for CASSLWGEETQYF.

CDR3 DNA: TGCGCCAGCAGCGATTGGGAGGCGGGGGGGCCTTACGAGCAGTACTTC. This gives the protein CASSDWEAGGPYEQYF. The chain combines TRBV5-1 with TRBJ2-7, with TRBD2 identical over 9 bases. The CDR3 consists of 16 residues. The trim removed 4 bases at V and 4 bases at J, leaving 12 bases unmatched. Per the germline V gene, CDR1 is SGHRS and CDR2 is YFSETQ.

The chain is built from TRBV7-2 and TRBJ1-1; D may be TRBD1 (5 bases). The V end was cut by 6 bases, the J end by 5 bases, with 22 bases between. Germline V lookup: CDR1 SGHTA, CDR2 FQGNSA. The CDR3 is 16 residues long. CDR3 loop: CASRLLPLQGWTEAFF. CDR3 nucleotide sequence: TGTGCCAGCAGATTACTCCCTCTCCAGGGTTGGACTGAAGCTTTCTTT.

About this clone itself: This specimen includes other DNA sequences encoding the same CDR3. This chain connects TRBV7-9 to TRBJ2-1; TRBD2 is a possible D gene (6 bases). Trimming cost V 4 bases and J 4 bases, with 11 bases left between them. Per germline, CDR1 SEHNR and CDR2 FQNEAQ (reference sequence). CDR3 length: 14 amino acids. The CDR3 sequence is CASSSGLSYNEQFF. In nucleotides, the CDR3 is TGTGCCAGCAGCTCTGGACTAAGTTACAATGAGCAGTTCTTC.

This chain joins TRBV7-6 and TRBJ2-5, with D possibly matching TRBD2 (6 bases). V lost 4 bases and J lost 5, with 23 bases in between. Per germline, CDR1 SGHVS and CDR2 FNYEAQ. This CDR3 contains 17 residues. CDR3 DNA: TGTGCCAGCAGCTCTTTTACATCGGGGTCACGGGGGGAGACCCAGTACTTC. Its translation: CASSSFTSGSRGETQYF.

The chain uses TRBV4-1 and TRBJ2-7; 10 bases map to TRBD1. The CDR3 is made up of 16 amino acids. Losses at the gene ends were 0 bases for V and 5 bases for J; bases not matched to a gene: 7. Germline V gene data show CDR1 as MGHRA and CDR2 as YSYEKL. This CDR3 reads CASSQDHRQGADEQYF. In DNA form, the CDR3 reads TGCGCCAGCAGCCAAGATCATCGACAGGGGGCCGACGAGCAGTACTTC.

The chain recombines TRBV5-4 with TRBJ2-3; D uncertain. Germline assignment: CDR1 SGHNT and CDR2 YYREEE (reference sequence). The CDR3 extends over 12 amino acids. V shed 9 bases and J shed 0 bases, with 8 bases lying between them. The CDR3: CATYASTDTQYF. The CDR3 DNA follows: TGTGCCACCTACGCTAGCACAGATACGCAGTATTTT.

CDR3: CASSLDLAGFYNEQFF. DNA of the CDR3: TGCGCCAGCAGCTTGGACCTAGCGGGATTTTACAATGAGCAGTTCTTC. This chain joins TRBV5-1 and TRBJ2-1, with 9 bases lining up with TRBD2. Per the germline V gene, CDR1 is SGHRS and CDR2 is YFSETQ. The V gene end was trimmed by 0 bases and the J gene end by 4 bases; junction bases not matched to a gene: 5. CDR3 length: 16 amino acids.